This record concerns one T cell receptor beta chain sequence. The antigen remains undetermined. Both 60 Vbeta primers and 13 Jbeta primers went into the PCR. Per the original methods: Later reanalysis found roughly 80 million unique TCR beta chains, around 10 million of them shared. The repertoire was sequenced with immunoSEQ multiplex PCR; TCRdb's copy has only in-frame clones and lacks some. V, J and clone size were drawn from that table, and D and trimming were deduced from the DNA. The listing contains 60,000 to 85,000 clones. This specimen belongs to a study of cytomegalovirus exposure and HLA in healthy donors. Study-wide results and limits: A link between a missense DCLRE1C variant and TCR beta V- and J-gene trimming emerged from a later analysis.

Germline loops: CDR1 GTSNPN, CDR2 SVGIG (reference sequence). The CDR3 length is 19 residues. The specimen sequenced was PBMCs. This clonotype was obtained from a man aged 45-60 years in good health and CMV-seropositive. The chain has TRBV30 and TRBJ2-7; 12 nucleotides line up with TRBD2. In nucleotides, the CDR3 is TGTAGCCGACACGGGAAAGGACTAGCGGGATTCGACATCACCTACGAGCAGTACTTC. Its translation: CSRHGKGLAGFDITYEQYF.